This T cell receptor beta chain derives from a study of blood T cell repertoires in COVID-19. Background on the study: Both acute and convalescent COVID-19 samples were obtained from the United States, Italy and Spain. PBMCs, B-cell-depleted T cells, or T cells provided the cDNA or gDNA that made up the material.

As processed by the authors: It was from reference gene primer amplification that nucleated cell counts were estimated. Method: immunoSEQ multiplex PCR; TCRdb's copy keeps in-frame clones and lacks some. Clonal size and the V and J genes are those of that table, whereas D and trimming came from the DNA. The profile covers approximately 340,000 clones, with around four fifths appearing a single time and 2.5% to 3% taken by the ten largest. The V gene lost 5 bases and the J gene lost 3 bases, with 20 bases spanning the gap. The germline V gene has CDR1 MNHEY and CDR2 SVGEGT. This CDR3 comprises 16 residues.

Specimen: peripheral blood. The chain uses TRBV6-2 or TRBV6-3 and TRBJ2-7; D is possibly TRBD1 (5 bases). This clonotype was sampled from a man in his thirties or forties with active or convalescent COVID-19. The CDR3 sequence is CASSHGPRAGGYEQYF. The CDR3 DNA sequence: TGTGCCAGCAGTCACGGACCCAGGGCAGGCGGCTACGAGCAGTACTTC.